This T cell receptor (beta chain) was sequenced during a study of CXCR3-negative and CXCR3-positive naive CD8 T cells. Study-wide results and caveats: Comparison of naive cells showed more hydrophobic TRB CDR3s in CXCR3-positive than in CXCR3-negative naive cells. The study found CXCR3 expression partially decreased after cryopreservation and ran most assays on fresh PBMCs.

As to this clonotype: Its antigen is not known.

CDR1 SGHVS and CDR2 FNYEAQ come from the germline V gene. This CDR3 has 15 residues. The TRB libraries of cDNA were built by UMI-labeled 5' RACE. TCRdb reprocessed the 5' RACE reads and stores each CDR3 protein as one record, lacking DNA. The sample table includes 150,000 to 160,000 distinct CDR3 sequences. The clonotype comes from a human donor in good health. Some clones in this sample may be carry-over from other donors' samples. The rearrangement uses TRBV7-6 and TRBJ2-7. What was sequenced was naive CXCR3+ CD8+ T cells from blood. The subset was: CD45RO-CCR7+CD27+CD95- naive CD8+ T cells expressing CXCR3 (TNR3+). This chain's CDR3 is CASSLESGSSYEQYF.